The 17 T cell receptor beta chains below all came from one sample that was sequenced in a study of OX40 agonist ivuxolimab in advanced cancers. The receptor library was made with the immunoSEQ multiplex PCR assay. This is the immuneACCESS table as TCRdb keeps it, with only in-frame sequences that have V and J called. A part of the clones is gone; compared with another copy, unresolved V genes explain less than half, and the rest is unexplained. The sample contains about 80,000 clones, 90% of them found a single time. The ten largest clones capture 1.5% to 2% of the sample. Sequencing was performed on CD4+ or CD8+ T cells sorted from blood, taken in a trial of the OX40 agonist ivuxolimab. The receptors derive from an adult with an advanced solid tumor such as melanoma, head and neck, liver or kidney cancer.

V gene TRBV6-5 combines with J gene TRBJ2-7; TRBD2 aligns across 13 bases. Unmatched junction bases numbered 6, after V lost 2 bases and J lost 5 bases. CDR3 length: 16 amino acids. The germline V gene encodes CDR1 MNHEY and CDR2 SVGAGI. Written as DNA, the CDR3 is TGTGCCAGCAGTTACACCGGACTAGCGGGAGCGGACGAGCAGTACTTC. Encoded protein: CASSYTGLAGADEQYF.

The chain uses TRBV5-1 and TRBJ2-7; TRBD1 matches 7 bases. Germline V lookup: CDR1 SGHRS, CDR2 YFSETQ. The CDR3 runs to 14 residues. V dropped 3 bases and J dropped 0; count of bases not matched to a gene: 3. CDR3 in amino acids: CASSSWDSSYEQYF. The CDR3 DNA follows: TGCGCCAGCAGCTCGTGGGACAGCTCCTACGAGCAGTACTTC.

The rearrangement uses TRBV30 and TRBJ1-2; unclear D gene. CDR1 GTSNPN and CDR2 SVGIG come from the germline V gene (reference sequence). Trimming took off 3 bases at V and 0 bases at J, with 8 bases between the two ends. The CDR3 contains 13 residues. The CDR3 protein is CAWRSMSNYGYTF. The CDR3 bases are TGTGCCTGGAGGTCCATGTCTAACTATGGCTACACCTTC.

The rearrangement joins TRBV10-1 to TRBJ1-4; D call uncertain. Germline lookup yields CDR1 WNHNN and CDR2 SYGVQD (reference sequence). Trimming left V 2 bases short and J 0 bases short, with 7 bases between. The CDR3 loop spans 15 amino acids. The DNA for the CDR3 is TGCGCCAGCAGTGAGGGTGGAGCAACTAATGAAAAACTGTTTTTT. Residues: CASSEGGATNEKLFF.

The CDR3: CASTPRQGTGELFF. Here the CDR3 DNA reads TGTGCCAGCACCCCTAGACAGGGAACCGGGGAGCTGTTTTTT. The chain employs TRBV7-2 and TRBJ2-2; TRBD1 matches 7 bases. V shed 7 bases, J shed 5 bases, and the junction held 7 bases outside the gene matches. Per the germline V gene, CDR1 is SGHTA and CDR2 is FQGNSA. This CDR3 has 14 amino acids.

This chain links TRBV30 with TRBJ1-3; D perhaps matches TRBD1 (6 bases). Germline V gives CDR1 GTSNPN, CDR2 SVGIG (reference sequence). The CDR3 covers 15 residues. Trimming shortened V by 7 bases and J by 0 bases, and 16 bases separated the two germline ends. The CDR3 reads CAYQQGRLSGNTIYF. DNA of the CDR3: TGTGCCTACCAACAGGGCCGCCTCTCTGGAAACACCATATATTTT.

This clone came up once. The chain joins TRBV21-1 to TRBJ2-1. TRBV21-1 is a pseudogene segment. The CDR3 has 9 amino acids. The CDR3 coding sequence is TGTGCCCCCTACAATGAGCAGTTCTTC. It specifies CAPYNEQFF.

The chain carries TRBV28 and TRBJ1-5; no clear D. The CDR3 totals 16 residues. The V end lost 1 base, the J end lost 0 bases, and 10 bases lay between the germline ends. Looked up from germline, CDR1 is MDHEN and CDR2 is SYDVKM. The CDR3 region has the DNA TGTGCCAGCAGTTTATCGGGTCCCTCTAGCAATCAGCCCCAGCATTTT. Translating it yields CASSLSGPSSNQPQHF. The full variable domain, completed using reference TRBV28 and TRBJ1-5, is DVKVTQSSRYLVKRTGEKVFLECVQDMDHENMFWYRQDPGLGLRLIYFSYDVKMKEKGDIPEGYSVSREKKERFSLILESASTNQTSMYLCASSLSGPSSNQPQHFGDGTRLSIL.

The table lists this clone with a count of one. The rearrangement uses TRBV27 and TRBJ2-3; unclear D gene. The CDR3 covers 13 residues. CDR1 MNHEY and CDR2 SMNVEV come from the germline V gene (reference sequence). The germline V and J ends were trimmed by 5 bases and 4 bases, with 10 bases remaining between them. Here the CDR3 reads CASSLERADTQYF. CDR3 nucleotide sequence: TGTGCCAGCAGTCTAGAAAGAGCAGATACGCAGTATTTT.

The chain couples TRBV29-1 to TRBJ1-2; D not resolved. The germline gives CDR1 SQVTM, CDR2 ANQGSEA. The length of the CDR3 is 11 residues. The V end was cut by 7 bases, the J end by 6 bases, with 12 bases between. CDR3 DNA: TGCAGCGCCGCGCGGACGGATGGCTACACCTTC. The encoded protein is CSAARTDGYTF. Combining the CDR3 with reference TRBV29-1 and TRBJ1-2 gives the whole variable domain SAVISQKPSRDICQRGTSLTIQCQVDSQVTMMFWYRQQPGQSLTLIATANQGSEATYESGFVIDKFPISRPNLTFSTLTVSNMSPEDSSIYLCSAARTDGYTFGSGTRLTVV.

The chain joins TRBV6-6 to TRBJ2-4; D may match TRBD1 or TRBD2 (6 bases each). V was shortened by 8 bases and J by 9 bases, with 17 bases between the two germline ends. The CDR3 is made up of 13 amino acids. Germline loops: CDR1 MNHNY, CDR2 SVGAGI (reference sequence). CDR3 nucleotides: TGTGCCAGCCGAGGGGGGAGTGCCAGCATTCAGTACTTC. Translating gives CASRGGSASIQYF.

This chain links TRBV5-1 with TRBJ2-6, with D unresolved. Germline V gene data show CDR1 as SGHRS and CDR2 as YFSETQ. CDR3 size: 16 residues. V was shortened by 1 base and J by 1 base, with 9 bases between the two germline ends. This CDR3 reads CASSLLLASGANVLTF. The CDR3 region has the DNA TGCGCCAGCAGCTTGCTTTTGGCTTCTGGGGCCAACGTCCTGACTTTC.

The chain carries TRBV28 and TRBJ2-6; D unclear. The V and J ends lost 5 bases and 0 bases respectively, with 11 bases between them. Germline V CDR1 and CDR2: MDHEN, SYDVKM. The CDR3 sequence is 16 residues long. The CDR3 DNA reads TGTGCCAGCAGTAAACGCATCAACTCTGGGGCCAACGTCCTGACTTTC. It is translated as CASSKRINSGANVLTF.

The V call is TRBV10-2, the J call TRBJ1-6, with D unresolved. V dropped 6 bases and J dropped 6 bases, with 18 bases sitting between them. Per germline, CDR1 WSHSY and CDR2 SAAADI. The CDR3 sequence is 16 residues long. CDR3 amino acids: CASRSKGGAFNSPLHF. CDR3 in DNA: TGCGCCAGCAGAAGCAAAGGAGGTGCCTTTAATTCACCCCTCCACTTT.

This clone came up once. The chain couples TRBV4-2 to TRBJ2-2; D gene uncertain. Germline CDR1 LGHNA, CDR2 YNFKEQ. Between the trimmed V and J ends, which lost 0 bases and 4 bases, there was a span of 9 bases. The length of the CDR3 is 15 residues. CDR3 residues: CASSQDAASTGELFF. CDR3 DNA: TGTGCCAGCAGCCAAGACGCGGCCTCCACCGGGGAGCTGTTTTTT.

CDR3 nucleotide sequence: TGTGCCAGCACCCCAGGTTACGAGCAGTACTTC. Translation: CASTPGYEQYF. J is TRBJ2-7 and V is TRBV28; D gene uncertain. In germline, CDR1 is MDHEN, CDR2 SYDVKM. Trimming pared 7 bases from V and 4 bases from J, leaving 8 bases between. This CDR3 contains 11 residues.

J is TRBJ1-5 and V is TRBV28; possibly TRBD1 for D (6 bases). Trimming cost V 5 bases and J 1 base, with 9 bases left between them. There are 14 residues in the CDR3. Germline values: CDR1 MDHEN, CDR2 SYDVKM. The CDR3 reads CASSPQGSNQPQHF. The CDR3, as DNA: TGTGCCAGCAGTCCTCAGGGGAGCAATCAGCCCCAGCATTTT.